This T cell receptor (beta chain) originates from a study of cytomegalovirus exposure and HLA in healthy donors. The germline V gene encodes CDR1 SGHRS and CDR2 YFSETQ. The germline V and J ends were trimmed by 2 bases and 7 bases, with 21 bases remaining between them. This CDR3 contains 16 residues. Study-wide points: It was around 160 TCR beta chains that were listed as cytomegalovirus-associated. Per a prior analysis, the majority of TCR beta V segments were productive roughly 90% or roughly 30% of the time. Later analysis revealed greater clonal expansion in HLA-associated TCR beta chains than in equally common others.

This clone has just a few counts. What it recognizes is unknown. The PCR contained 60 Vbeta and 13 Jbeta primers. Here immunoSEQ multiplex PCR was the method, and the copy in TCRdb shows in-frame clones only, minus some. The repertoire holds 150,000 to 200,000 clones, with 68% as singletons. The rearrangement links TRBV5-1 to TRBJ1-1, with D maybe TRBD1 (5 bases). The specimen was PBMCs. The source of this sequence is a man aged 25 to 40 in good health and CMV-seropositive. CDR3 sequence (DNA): TGCGCCAGCAGCTTCCAGGGAGGGAGCGTAACAGGTGAAGCTTTCTTT. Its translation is CASSFQGGSVTGEAFF. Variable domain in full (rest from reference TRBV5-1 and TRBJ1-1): KAGVTQTPRYLIKTRGQQVTLSCSPISGHRSVSWYQQTPGQGLQFLFEYFSETQRNKGNFPGRFSGRQFSNSRSEMNVSTLELGDSALYLCASSFQGGSVTGEAFFGQGTRLTVV.